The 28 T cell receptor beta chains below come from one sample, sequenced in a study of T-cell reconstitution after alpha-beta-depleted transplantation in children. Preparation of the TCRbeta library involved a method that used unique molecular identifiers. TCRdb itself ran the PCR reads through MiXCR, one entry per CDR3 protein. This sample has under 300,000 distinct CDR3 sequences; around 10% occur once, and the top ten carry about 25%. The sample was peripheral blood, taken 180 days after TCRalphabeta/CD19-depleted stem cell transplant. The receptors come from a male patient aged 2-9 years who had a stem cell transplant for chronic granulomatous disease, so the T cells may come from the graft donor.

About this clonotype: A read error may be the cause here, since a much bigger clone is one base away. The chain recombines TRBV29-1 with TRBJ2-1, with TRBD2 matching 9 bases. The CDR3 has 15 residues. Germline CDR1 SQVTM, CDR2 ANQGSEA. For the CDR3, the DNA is TGCAGCGTTGAGGGCGGGAGGGCCTCATACAATGAGCAGCTCTTC. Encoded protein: CSVEGGRASYNEQLF.

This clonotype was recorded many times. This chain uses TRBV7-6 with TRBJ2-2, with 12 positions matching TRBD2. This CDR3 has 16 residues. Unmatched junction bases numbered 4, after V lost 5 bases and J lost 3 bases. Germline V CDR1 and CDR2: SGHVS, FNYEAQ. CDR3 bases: TGTGCCAGCAGCCAACGACTAGCGGGGGACACCGGGGAGCTGTTTTTT. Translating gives CASSQRLAGDTGELFF.

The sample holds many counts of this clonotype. The CDR3 nucleotides read TGTGCCAGCAGCCAAACAGGGGACACTGAAGCTTTCTTT. Protein sequence: CASSQTGDTEAFF. V usage is TRBV3-1 and J usage is TRBJ1-1; 7 positions agree with TRBD1. CDR1 LGHDT and CDR2 YNNKEL come from the germline V gene (reference sequence). There are 13 residues in the CDR3. V lost 2 bases and J lost 3; bases outside the gene matches: 0.

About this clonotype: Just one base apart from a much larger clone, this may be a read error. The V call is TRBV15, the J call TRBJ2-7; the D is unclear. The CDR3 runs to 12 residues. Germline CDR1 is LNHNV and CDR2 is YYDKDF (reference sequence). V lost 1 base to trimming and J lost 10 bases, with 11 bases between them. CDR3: CATSRGSGDQYF. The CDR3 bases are TGTGCCACCAGCAGAGGGTCTGGCGATCAGTACTTC.

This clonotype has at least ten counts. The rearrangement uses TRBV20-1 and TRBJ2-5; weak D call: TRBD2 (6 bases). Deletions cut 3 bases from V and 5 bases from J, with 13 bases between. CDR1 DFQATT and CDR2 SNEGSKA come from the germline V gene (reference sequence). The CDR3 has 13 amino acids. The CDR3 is CSASFLALETQYF. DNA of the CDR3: TGCAGTGCTAGCTTCCTAGCGTTGGAGACCCAGTACTTC.

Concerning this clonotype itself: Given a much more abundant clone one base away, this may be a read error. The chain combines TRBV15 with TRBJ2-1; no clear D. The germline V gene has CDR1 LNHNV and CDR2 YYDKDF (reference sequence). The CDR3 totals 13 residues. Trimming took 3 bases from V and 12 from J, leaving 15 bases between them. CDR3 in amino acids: CATSRVRYDAQFF. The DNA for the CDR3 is TGTGCCACCAGCAGGGTACGATATGATGCGCAGTTCTTC.

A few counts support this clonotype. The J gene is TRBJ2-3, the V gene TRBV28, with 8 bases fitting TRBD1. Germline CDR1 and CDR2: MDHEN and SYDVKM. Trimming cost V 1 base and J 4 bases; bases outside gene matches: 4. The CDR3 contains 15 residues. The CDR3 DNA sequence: TGTGCCAGCAGTTTATTCAGGGGGCTGCCAGATACGCAGTATTTT. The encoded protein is CASSLFRGLPDTQYF.

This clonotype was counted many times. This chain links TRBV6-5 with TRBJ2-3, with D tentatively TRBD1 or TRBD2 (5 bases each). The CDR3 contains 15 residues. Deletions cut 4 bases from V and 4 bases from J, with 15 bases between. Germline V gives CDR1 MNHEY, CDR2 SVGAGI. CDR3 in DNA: TGTGCCAGCAGTTCCGGGACGAAGCGAGCAGATACGCAGTATTTT. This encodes CASSSGTKRADTQYF.

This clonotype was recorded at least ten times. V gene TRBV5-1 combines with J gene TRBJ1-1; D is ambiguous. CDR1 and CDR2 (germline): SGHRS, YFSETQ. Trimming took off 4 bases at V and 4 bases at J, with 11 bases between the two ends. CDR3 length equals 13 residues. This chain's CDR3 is CASSLKPSTEAFF. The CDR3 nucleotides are TGCGCCAGCAGCCTAAAACCATCCACTGAAGCTTTCTTT. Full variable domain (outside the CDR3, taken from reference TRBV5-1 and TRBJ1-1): KAGVTQTPRYLIKTRGQQVTLSCSPISGHRSVSWYQQTPGQGLQFLFEYFSETQRNKGNFPGRFSGRQFSNSRSEMNVSTLELGDSALYLCASSLKPSTEAFFGQGTRLTVV.

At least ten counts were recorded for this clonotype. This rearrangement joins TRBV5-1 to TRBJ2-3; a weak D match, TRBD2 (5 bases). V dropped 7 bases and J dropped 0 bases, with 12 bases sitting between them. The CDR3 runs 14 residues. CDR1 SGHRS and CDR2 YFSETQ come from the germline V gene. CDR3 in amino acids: CASRVRGSTDTQYF. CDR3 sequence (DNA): TGCGCCAGCCGCGTCCGGGGAAGCACAGATACGCAGTATTTT.

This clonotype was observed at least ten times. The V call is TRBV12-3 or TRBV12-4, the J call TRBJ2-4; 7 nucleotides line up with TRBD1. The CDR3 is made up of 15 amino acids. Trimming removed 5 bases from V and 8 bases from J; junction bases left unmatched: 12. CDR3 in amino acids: CASSQRTGFRDIQYF. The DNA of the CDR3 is TGTGCCAGCAGTCAACGGACAGGTTTTAGGGACATTCAGTACTTC.

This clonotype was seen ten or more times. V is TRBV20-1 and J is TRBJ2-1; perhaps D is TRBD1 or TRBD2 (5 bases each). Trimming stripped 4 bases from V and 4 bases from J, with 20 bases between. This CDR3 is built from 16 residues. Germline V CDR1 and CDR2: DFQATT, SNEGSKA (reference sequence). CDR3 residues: CSATSTDKGWYNEQFF. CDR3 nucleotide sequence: TGCAGTGCTACTAGCACAGACAAGGGGTGGTACAATGAGCAGTTCTTC.

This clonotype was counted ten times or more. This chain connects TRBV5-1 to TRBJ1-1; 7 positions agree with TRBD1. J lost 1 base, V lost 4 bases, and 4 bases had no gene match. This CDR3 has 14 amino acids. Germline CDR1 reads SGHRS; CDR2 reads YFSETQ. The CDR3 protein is CASSQGQTNTEAFF. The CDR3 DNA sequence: TGCGCCAGCAGCCAGGGACAGACGAACACTGAAGCTTTCTTT.

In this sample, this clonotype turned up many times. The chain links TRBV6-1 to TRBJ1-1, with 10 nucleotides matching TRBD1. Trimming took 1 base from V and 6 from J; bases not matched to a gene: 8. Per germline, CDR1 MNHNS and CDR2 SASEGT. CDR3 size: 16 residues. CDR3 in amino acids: CASSEEDRGWVAEAFF. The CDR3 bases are TGTGCCAGCAGTGAAGAGGACAGGGGGTGGGTCGCTGAAGCTTTCTTT.

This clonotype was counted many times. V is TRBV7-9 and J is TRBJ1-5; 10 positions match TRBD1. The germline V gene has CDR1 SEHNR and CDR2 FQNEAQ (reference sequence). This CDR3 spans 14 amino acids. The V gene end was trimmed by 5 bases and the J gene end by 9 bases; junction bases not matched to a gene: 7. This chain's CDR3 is CASSAGTGVGPQHF. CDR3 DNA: TGTGCCAGCAGCGCCGGGACAGGGGTCGGGCCCCAGCATTTT. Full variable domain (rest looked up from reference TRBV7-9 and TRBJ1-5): DTGVSQNPRHKITKRGQNVTFRCDPISEHNRLYWYRQTLGQGPEFLTYFQNEAQLEKSRLLSDRFSAERPKGSFSTLEIQRTEQGDSAMYLCASSAGTGVGPQHFGDGTRLSIL.

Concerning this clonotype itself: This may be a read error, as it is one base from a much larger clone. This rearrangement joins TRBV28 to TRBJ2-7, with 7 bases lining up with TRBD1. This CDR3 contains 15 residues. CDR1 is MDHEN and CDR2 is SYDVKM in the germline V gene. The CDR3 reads CARSLSGGRSYEQYF. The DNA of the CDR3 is TGTGCCAGAAGTTTATCAGGGGGTCGGTCCTACGAGCAGTACTTC.

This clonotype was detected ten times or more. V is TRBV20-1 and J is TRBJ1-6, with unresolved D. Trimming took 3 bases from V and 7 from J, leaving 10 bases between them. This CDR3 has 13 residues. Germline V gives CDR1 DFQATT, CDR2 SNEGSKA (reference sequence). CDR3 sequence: CSASPPQNSPLHF. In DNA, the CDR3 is TGCAGTGCTAGCCCCCCCCAAAATTCACCCCTCCACTTT.

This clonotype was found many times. CDR3 coding DNA: TGCAGCGTTGAAGATTTACGCTTCAGCGGGAGTGATGAGCAGTTCTTC. Protein product: CSVEDLRFSGSDEQFF. The chain combines TRBV29-1 with TRBJ2-1, with 8 bases fitting TRBD2. The CDR3 has 16 amino acids. Germline assignment: CDR1 SQVTM and CDR2 ANQGSEA. The junction had 12 bases not matched to a gene; V was cut back by 0 bases and J by 8 bases.

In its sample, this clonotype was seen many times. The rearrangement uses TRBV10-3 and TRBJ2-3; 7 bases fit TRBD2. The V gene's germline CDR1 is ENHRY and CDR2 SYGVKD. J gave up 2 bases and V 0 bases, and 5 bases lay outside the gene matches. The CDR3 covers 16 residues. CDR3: CAISESSGGNTDTQYF. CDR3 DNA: TGTGCCATCAGTGAGTCGTCGGGGGGAAACACAGATACGCAGTATTTT.

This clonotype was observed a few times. CDR3 amino acids: CASARPLTGGDGGPYNEQFF. CDR3 sequence (DNA): TGCGCCAGCGCACGACCTTTGACAGGGGGGGACGGGGGGCCCTACAATGAGCAGTTCTTC. This chain connects TRBV5-1 to TRBJ2-1; 9 bases align to TRBD1. The junction had 22 bases not matched to a gene; V was cut back by 7 bases and J by 2 bases. The V gene's germline CDR1 is SGHRS and CDR2 YFSETQ. The CDR3 totals 20 residues.

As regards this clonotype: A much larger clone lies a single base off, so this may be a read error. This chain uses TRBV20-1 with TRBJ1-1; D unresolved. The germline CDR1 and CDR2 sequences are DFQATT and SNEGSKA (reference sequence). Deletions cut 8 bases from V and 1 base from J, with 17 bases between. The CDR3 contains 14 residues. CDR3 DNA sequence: TGCAGTCCTACGGTCCCACCGTCGAACACTGAAGCTTTCTTT. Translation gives CSPTVPPSNTEAFF.

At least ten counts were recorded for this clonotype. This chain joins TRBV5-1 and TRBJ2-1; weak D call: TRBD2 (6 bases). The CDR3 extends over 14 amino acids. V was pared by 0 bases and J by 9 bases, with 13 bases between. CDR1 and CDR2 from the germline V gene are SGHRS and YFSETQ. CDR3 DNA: TGCGCCAGCAGCTTGGCCAACCTCGGGGGTGAGCAGTTCTTC. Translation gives CASSLANLGGEQFF.

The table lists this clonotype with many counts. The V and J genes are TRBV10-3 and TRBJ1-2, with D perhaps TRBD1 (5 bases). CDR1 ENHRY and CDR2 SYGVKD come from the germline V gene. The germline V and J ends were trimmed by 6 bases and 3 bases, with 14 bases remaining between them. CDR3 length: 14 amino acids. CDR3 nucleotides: TGTGCCATCAGGCACGACGAACAGGACTATGGCTACACCTTC. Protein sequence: CAIRHDEQDYGYTF.

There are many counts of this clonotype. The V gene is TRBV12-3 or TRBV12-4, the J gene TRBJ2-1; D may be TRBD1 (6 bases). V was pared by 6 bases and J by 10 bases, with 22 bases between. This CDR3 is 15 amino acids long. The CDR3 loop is CASSHKDRTVGEQFF. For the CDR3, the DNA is TGTGCCAGCAGCCATAAAGATCGGACAGTGGGGGAGCAGTTCTTC.

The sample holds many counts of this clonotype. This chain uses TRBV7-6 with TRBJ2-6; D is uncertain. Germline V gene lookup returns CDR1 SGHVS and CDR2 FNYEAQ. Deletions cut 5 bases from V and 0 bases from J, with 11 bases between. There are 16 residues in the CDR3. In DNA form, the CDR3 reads TGTGCCAGCAGCCCCGGACCATTCTCTGGGGCCAACGTCCTGACTTTC. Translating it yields CASSPGPFSGANVLTF.

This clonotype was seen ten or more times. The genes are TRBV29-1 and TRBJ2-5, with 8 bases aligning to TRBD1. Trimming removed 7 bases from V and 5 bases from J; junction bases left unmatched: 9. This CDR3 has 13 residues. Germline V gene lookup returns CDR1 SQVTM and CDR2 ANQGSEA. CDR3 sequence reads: CSATTGGGETQYF. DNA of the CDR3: TGCAGCGCTACAACAGGGGGTGGGGAGACCCAGTACTTC.

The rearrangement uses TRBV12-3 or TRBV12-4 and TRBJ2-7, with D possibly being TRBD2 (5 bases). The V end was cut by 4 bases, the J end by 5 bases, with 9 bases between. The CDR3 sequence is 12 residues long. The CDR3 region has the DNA TGTGCCAGCAGTTCGCCCGGGGACGAGCAGTACTTC. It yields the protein CASSSPGDEQYF.

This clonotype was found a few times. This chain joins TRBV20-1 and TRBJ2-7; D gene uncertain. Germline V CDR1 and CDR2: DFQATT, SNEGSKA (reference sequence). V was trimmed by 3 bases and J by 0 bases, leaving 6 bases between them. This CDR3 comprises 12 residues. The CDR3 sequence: CSARDHSYEQYF. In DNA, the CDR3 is TGCAGTGCTAGGGACCACTCCTACGAGCAGTACTTC.